The sequence of this TCR beta chain was determined in a study of T cells in narcolepsy. Trimming removed 3 bases from V and 1 base from J; junction bases left unmatched: 5. This CDR3 contains 15 residues. CDR1 and CDR2 from the germline V gene are SGHNT and YYREEE (reference sequence). The data were produced by immunoSEQ multiplex PCR, yet TCRdb's version contains in-frame clones alone and is incomplete. In the table there are some 30,000 clones, approximately 79% of which are singletons. The chain joins TRBV5-4 to TRBJ2-3; TRBD1 matches at 7 bases. The clonotype comes from a human donor in good health. Sequenced sample: memory (CD45RA-) CD4+ T cells from blood. The CDR3 spells CASSSQTGGTDTQYF. The CDR3 nucleotides are TGTGCCAGCAGCTCTCAAACAGGGGGCACAGATACGCAGTATTTT.